Shown below are 30 T cell receptor beta chains from a single sample sequenced in a study of shared clonotypes between healthy human individuals. The table came from immunoSEQ multiplex PCR; TCRdb's copy has only in-frame clones and leaves some out. Of around 2,100,000 clones listed, about 94% were seen once; the top ten hold more than 0.9%. Terminally differentiated effector memory CD45RA+ cells were excluded from the naive CD8 cells, which were CD45RO-negative and positively selected for CCR7. Sample: naive CD8+ T cells sorted from blood. The origin of the receptors is a man aged 18 to 29 in good health.

The rearrangement links TRBV4-1 to TRBJ2-5; D is uncertain. Germline V gene data show CDR1 as MGHRA and CDR2 as YSYEKL. The CDR3 extends over 16 amino acids. Between the trimmed V and J ends, which lost 3 bases and 0 bases, there was a span of 14 bases. The CDR3 bases are TGCGCCAGCAGCCAGACGGATTTCGTATACCAAGAGACCCAGTACTTC. Its protein product is CASSQTDFVYQETQYF.

About this clone itself: Other DNA sequences in the sample encode the same CDR3. The chain uses TRBV4-1 and TRBJ1-1; a possible D gene is TRBD1 (5 bases). The V gene lost 2 bases and the J gene lost 1 base, with 8 bases spanning the gap. Germline V gene lookup returns CDR1 MGHRA and CDR2 YSYEKL. The CDR3 length is 14 residues. The CDR3 bases are TGCGCCAGCAGCCAAACGGGGGGGAACACTGAAGCTTTCTTT. Translation: CASSQTGGNTEAFF.

The chain carries TRBV30 and TRBJ1-6; D gene unclear. The CDR3 sequence is 16 residues long. V was trimmed by 4 bases and J by 3 bases, leaving 16 bases between them. CDR1 and CDR2 (germline): GTSNPN, SVGIG (reference sequence). The CDR3 here is CAWTESSARYNSPLHF. For the CDR3, the DNA is TGTGCCTGGACCGAGTCCTCCGCCCGCTATAATTCACCCCTCCACTTT.

The rearrangement uses TRBV27 and TRBJ2-7, with D uncertain. Looked up from germline, CDR1 is MNHEY and CDR2 is SMNVEV (reference sequence). The V gene lost 8 bases and the J gene lost 4 bases, with 24 bases spanning the gap. This CDR3 has 16 amino acids. In nucleotides, the CDR3 is TGTGCCAGCCGTCGTTCCGGCGCCAATCCCCTTTACGAGCAGTACTTC. Translating gives CASRRSGANPLYEQYF.

The chain uses TRBV27 and TRBJ1-6, with TRBD1 as a possible D gene (5 bases). This CDR3 has 15 residues. Germline V lookup: CDR1 MNHEY, CDR2 SMNVEV (reference sequence). V lost 2 bases to trimming and J lost 9 bases, with 14 bases between them. CDR3 coding DNA: TGTGCCAGCAGTTTAAGGGGACCGGTGGGTTCACCCCTCCACTTT. Encoded protein: CASSLRGPVGSPLHF.

The chain carries TRBV25-1 and TRBJ1-1; the D gene is possibly TRBD1 (6 bases). V lost 6 bases and J lost 1, with 12 bases in between. Germline values: CDR1 MGHDK, CDR2 SYGVNS. The CDR3 is 14 residues long. CDR3 region: CASRGGFGNTEAFF. The CDR3 coding sequence is TGTGCCAGCAGAGGGGGATTTGGGAACACTGAAGCTTTCTTT.

Turning to this clone: Different DNA sequences within this sample yield the same CDR3. The J gene is TRBJ2-7, the V gene TRBV4-1; weak D call: TRBD1 (6 bases). CDR1 and CDR2 from the germline V gene are MGHRA and YSYEKL. The V end lost 1 base, the J end lost 1 base, and 8 bases lay between the germline ends. CDR3 length: 14 amino acids. CDR3 nucleotide sequence: TGCGCCAGCAGCCAAGTCGGACAGTCCTACGAGCAGTACTTC. This sequence encodes CASSQVGQSYEQYF.

The genes are TRBV27 and TRBJ2-7; the D is unclear. Germline V gene sequence: CDR1 MNHEY, CDR2 SMNVEV (reference sequence). With 4 bases removed from V and 2 bases from J, the gap between germline ends came to 9 bases. The CDR3 is 13 residues long. The CDR3 spells CASSSLGPYEQYF. The CDR3 nucleotides are TGTGCCAGCAGTTCCCTTGGGCCCTACGAGCAGTACTTC.

The V and J genes are TRBV7-3 and TRBJ2-4; 9 bases align to TRBD1. The V segment lost 5 bases and the J segment 7 bases; nucleotides outside the gene matches: 6. The CDR3 length is 14 residues. Per the germline V gene, CDR1 is SGHTA and CDR2 is FQGTGA. The CDR3: CASSHRGLANIQYF. CDR3 nucleotides: TGTGCCAGCAGCCACAGGGGGCTAGCGAACATTCAGTACTTC.

The V gene is TRBV4-1, the J gene TRBJ2-7; D uncertain. This CDR3 comprises 15 residues. V was shortened by 1 base and J by 2 bases, with 12 bases between the two germline ends. CDR1 is MGHRA, CDR2 YSYEKL, per germline. The CDR3 loop is CASSQGKDGAYEQYF. As DNA, the CDR3 is TGCGCCAGCAGCCAAGGTAAGGACGGAGCCTACGAGCAGTACTTC.

J is TRBJ2-1 and V is TRBV7-9; D perhaps matches TRBD1 (5 bases). The V gene lost 3 bases and the J gene lost 2 bases, with 14 bases spanning the gap. This CDR3 spans 16 amino acids. The germline gives CDR1 SEHNR, CDR2 FQNEAQ (reference sequence). The CDR3 loop reads CASSFNGQGTYNEQFF. The CDR3 DNA reads as TGTGCCAGCAGCTTCAACGGCCAGGGCACCTACAATGAGCAGTTCTTC.

This chain links TRBV4-2 with TRBJ2-2; no clear D. Trimming cost V 8 bases and J 7 bases, with 14 bases left between them. Germline CDR1 LGHNA, CDR2 YNFKEQ. The CDR3 extends over 13 amino acids. In DNA form, the CDR3 reads TGTGCCAGCGGGCCCCTAAGTTTCGGGGAGCTGTTTTTT. This encodes CASGPLSFGELFF.

This chain connects TRBV29-1 to TRBJ2-1; TRBD2 agrees at 7 bases. The CDR3 runs 14 residues. V was pared by 3 bases and J by 10 bases, with 12 bases of the junction left unmatched. Germline V lookup: CDR1 SQVTM, CDR2 ANQGSEA. In DNA form, the CDR3 reads TGCAGCGTTGACGTCGTCGGGCTAGCGGAGGAGCAGTTCTTC. It encodes CSVDVVGLAEEQFF.

The chain employs TRBV6-6 and TRBJ2-7; a weak D match, TRBD2 (6 bases). V was shortened by 2 bases and J by 7 bases, with 18 bases between the two germline ends. This CDR3 is built from 15 residues. CDR1 MNHNY and CDR2 SVGAGI come from the germline V gene (reference sequence). CDR3 sequence reads: CASSYQEGPGVEQYF. The CDR3 nucleotides are TGTGCCAGCAGTTACCAGGAGGGGCCGGGTGTAGAGCAGTACTTC.

This clone was seen a single time. The V call is TRBV6-1, the J call TRBJ2-5; D is undetermined. Per germline, CDR1 MNHNS and CDR2 SASEGT. The CDR3 has 12 amino acids. Deletions cut 8 bases from V and 5 bases from J, with 12 bases between. CDR3 sequence reads: CASYGVSETQYF. Here the CDR3 DNA reads TGTGCCAGCTATGGAGTTTCGGAGACCCAGTACTTC.

This clone was detected once. J is TRBJ2-2 and V is TRBV10-1, with D perhaps TRBD1 or TRBD2 (5 bases each). V lost 2 bases, J lost 2 bases, and 15 bases lay in between. The length of the CDR3 is 17 residues. CDR1 and CDR2 from the germline V gene are WNHNN and SYGVQD (reference sequence). The CDR3 protein is CASSEGPGAANTGELFF. The CDR3 DNA sequence: TGCGCCAGCAGTGAGGGGCCCGGGGCCGCTAACACCGGGGAGCTGTTTTTT.

A note on this clone: Other DNA variants within this sample encode the same CDR3. The V call is TRBV4-3, the J call TRBJ2-7; D remains ambiguous. There are 14 residues in the CDR3. Germline V gene data show CDR1 as LGHNA and CDR2 as YSLEER. The germline V and J ends were trimmed by 0 bases and 4 bases, with 10 bases remaining between them. CDR3 coding DNA: TGCGCCAGCAGCCAAGAGTGGGGTCCTTACGAGCAGTACTTC. Its protein is CASSQEWGPYEQYF.

The chain uses TRBV9 and TRBJ2-2, with 15 bases identical to TRBD2. The trim removed 3 bases at V and 2 bases at J, leaving 11 bases unmatched. The CDR3 spans 20 residues. The germline CDR1 and CDR2 sequences are SGDLS and YYNGEE. CDR3 nucleotide sequence: TGTGCCAGCAGCGCATTAGAAAGGACTAGCGGGAGGGCCAACACCGGGGAGCTGTTTTTT. This codes for CASSALERTSGRANTGELFF.

This clone was recorded once. This chain joins TRBV5-4 and TRBJ1-1; 12 bases fit TRBD1. The CDR3 spans 16 residues. CDR1 and CDR2 from the germline V gene are SGHNT and YYREEE (reference sequence). The ends lost 3 bases at V and 2 bases at J; junction bases unmatched: 5. CDR3 bases: TGTGCCAGCAGCTCCGGGACAGGGGGCTTAAACACTGAAGCTTTCTTT. It codes for CASSSGTGGLNTEAFF.

The gene calls are TRBV7-9 and TRBJ2-5; D unresolved. The CDR3 is made up of 13 amino acids. From germline, CDR1 is SEHNR and CDR2 FQNEAQ (reference sequence). V gave up 5 bases and J gave up 7 bases, with 14 bases separating them. The CDR3 sequence is CASSQDQLRTQYF. The CDR3 coding sequence is TGTGCCAGCAGCCAGGACCAGCTTCGGACCCAGTACTTC.

The rearrangement uses TRBV6-6 and TRBJ2-7; no clear D. The CDR3 sequence is 13 residues long. The germline gives CDR1 MNHNY, CDR2 SVGAGI (reference sequence). V lost 1 base and J 5 bases, leaving 9 bases between the germline ends. Here the CDR3 reads CASSYFSRDEQYF. The CDR3 nucleotides read TGTGCCAGCAGTTACTTTTCCCGGGACGAGCAGTACTTC.

The CDR3 here is CSVGGTAFYNEQFF. In DNA form, the CDR3 reads TGCAGCGTTGGGGGGACAGCGTTCTACAATGAGCAGTTCTTC. J is TRBJ2-1 and V is TRBV29-1; 7 bases line up with TRBD1. The germline V gene encodes CDR1 SQVTM and CDR2 ANQGSEA. The CDR3 is 14 residues long. V was pared by 4 bases and J by 3 bases, with 6 bases of the junction left unmatched.

The V call is TRBV5-4, the J call TRBJ2-5; 7 bases align to TRBD2. The J segment lost 5 bases and the V segment lost 2 bases, leaving 9 bases of the junction unmatched. Per germline, CDR1 SGHNT and CDR2 YYREEE (reference sequence). The CDR3 length is 15 residues. CDR3 sequence: CASSFFGGGGETQYF. The CDR3 DNA is TGTGCCAGCAGCTTTTTCGGCGGGGGAGGTGAGACCCAGTACTTC.

This chain uses TRBV7-8 with TRBJ2-5; D is unclear. The CDR3 loop spans 18 amino acids. The germline V gene encodes CDR1 SGHVS and CDR2 FQNEAQ. Between the trimmed V and J ends, which lost 2 bases and 2 bases, there was a span of 21 bases. CDR3 sequence (DNA): TGTGCCAGCAGCTTAATTTTTCGGCCAGGAATTTCTCAAGAGACCCAGTACTTC. Amino acids: CASSLIFRPGISQETQYF.

The chain has TRBV19 and TRBJ2-3; D is uncertain. V gave up 5 bases and J gave up 0 bases, with 9 bases separating them. Germline CDR1 LNHDA, CDR2 SQIVND (reference sequence). The CDR3 is 14 residues long. In DNA, the CDR3 is TGTGCCAGTAGTCCCTCCACCAGCACAGATACGCAGTATTTT. Protein sequence: CASSPSTSTDTQYF.

This chain joins TRBV7-9 and TRBJ2-7, with TRBD2 matching 8 bases. Losses at the gene ends were 5 bases for V and 3 bases for J; bases not matched to a gene: 9. Germline CDR1 SEHNR, CDR2 FQNEAQ (reference sequence). The CDR3 contains 15 residues. The CDR3 region has the DNA TGTGCCAGCAGCCGATATTTGGCGGGGGGCTACGAGCAGTACTTC. Amino acid sequence: CASSRYLAGGYEQYF.

The chain carries TRBV9 and TRBJ2-3; 12 bases are shared with TRBD1. This CDR3 is 16 amino acids long. The ends lost 3 bases at V and 4 bases at J; junction bases unmatched: 6. Germline CDR1 is SGDLS and CDR2 is YYNGEE. CDR3 in DNA: TGTGCCAGCAGCGCCGGGACAGGGGGCGCCCCAGATACGCAGTATTTT. Its translation: CASSAGTGGAPDTQYF.

This chain links TRBV4-3 with TRBJ1-5, with unresolved D. Germline CDR1 and CDR2: LGHNA and YSLEER. The length of the CDR3 is 17 residues. V lost 0 bases, J lost 4 bases, and 16 bases lay in between. The CDR3 loop is CASSQDLGSRNNQPQHF. Written as DNA, the CDR3 is TGCGCCAGCAGCCAAGATCTAGGCAGCAGAAATAATCAGCCCCAGCATTTT.

The rearrangement uses TRBV5-1 and TRBJ2-1; TRBD1 agrees at 8 bases. The CDR3 is 13 amino acids. V was pared by 5 bases and J by 8 bases, with 6 bases of the junction left unmatched. Germline V gene sequence: CDR1 SGHRS, CDR2 YFSETQ. The chain's CDR3 is CASRSGGRDEQFF. The CDR3 DNA reads as TGCGCCAGCAGGTCAGGGGGCCGAGATGAGCAGTTCTTC.

Note on this clone: This may be a read error: a much more frequent sequence differs by one nucleotide. The same CDR3 arises from other DNA sequences in this sample as well. CDR3 residues: CASSLSYEQYF. The CDR3 DNA sequence: TGTGCCAGCAGCTTAAGCTACGAGCAGTACTTC. This chain links TRBV7-2 with TRBJ2-7; D remains unclear. Trimming took 2 bases from V and 3 from J, leaving 2 bases between them. The CDR3 has 11 residues. Germline V gene data show CDR1 as SGHTA and CDR2 as FQGNSA.